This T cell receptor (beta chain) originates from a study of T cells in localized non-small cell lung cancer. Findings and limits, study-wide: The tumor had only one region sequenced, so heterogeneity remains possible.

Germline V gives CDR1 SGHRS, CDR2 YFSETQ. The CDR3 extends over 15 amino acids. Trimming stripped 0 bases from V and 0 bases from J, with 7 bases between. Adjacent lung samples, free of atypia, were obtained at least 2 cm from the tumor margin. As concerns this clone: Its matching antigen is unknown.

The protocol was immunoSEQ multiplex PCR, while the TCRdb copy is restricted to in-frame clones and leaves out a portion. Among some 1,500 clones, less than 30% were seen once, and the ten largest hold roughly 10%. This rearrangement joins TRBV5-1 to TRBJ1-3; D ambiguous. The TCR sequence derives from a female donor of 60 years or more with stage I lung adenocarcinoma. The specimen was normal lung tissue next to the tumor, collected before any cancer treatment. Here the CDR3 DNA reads TGCGCCAGCAGCTTGGAGGGTAGCTCTGGAAACACCATATATTTT. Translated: CASSLEGSSGNTIYF.